This T cell receptor (beta chain) was recovered during a study of OX40 agonist ivuxolimab in advanced cancers. Looking at the study overall: Hepatocellular carcinoma, melanoma, renal cell or head and neck cancer occurred in dose-escalation patients.

V gave up 6 bases and J gave up 0 bases, with 15 bases separating them. CDR3 length: 15 amino acids. Germline values: CDR1 KGHSH, CDR2 LQKENI. The protocol was immunoSEQ multiplex PCR, while the TCRdb copy is restricted to in-frame clones and leaves out a portion. The table shows about 38,000 clones, with 80% occurring only once. The chain carries TRBV18 and TRBJ2-7, with a possible D match to TRBD1 (6 bases). The sequence was collected from an adult with an advanced solid tumor such as melanoma, head and neck, liver or kidney cancer. The specimen was CD4+ or CD8+ T cells sorted from blood, collected in a trial of the OX40 agonist ivuxolimab. The CDR3 coding sequence is TGTGCCAGCTCCCCCCCTGGCAGGGGCTCCTACGAGCAGTACTTC. Translating it yields CASSPPGRGSYEQYF. Full variable domain (remainder filled in from reference TRBV18 and TRBJ2-7): NAGVMQNPRHLVRRRGQEARLRCSPMKGHSHVYWYRQLPEEGLKFMVYLQKENIIDESGMPKERFSAEFPKEGPSILRIQQVVRGDSAAYFCASSPPGRGSYEQYFGPGTRLTVT.